The present T cell receptor beta chain was sequenced within a study of blood T cell repertoires in COVID-19. Libraries were prepared by immunoSEQ multiplex PCR; TCRdb keeps only in-frame clonotypes and omits some of them. The sample lists around 280,000 clones, about 90% occurring once. Input material: peripheral blood. This TCR was sampled from a woman in her fifties or sixties who had recovered from COVID-19.

The CDR3 is CAWRGQVGALHF. Written as DNA, the CDR3 is TGTGCCTGGCGCGGACAGGTCGGGGCCCTCCACTTT. This rearrangement joins TRBV30 to TRBJ1-6, with 7 bases aligning to TRBD1. The CDR3 is made up of 12 amino acids. V shed 5 bases and J 14 bases; nucleotides not matched to a gene: 9. The germline V gene has CDR1 GTSNPN and CDR2 SVGIG (reference sequence).